This entry lists 9 T cell receptor beta chains sequenced from one sample in a study of cytomegalovirus exposure and HLA in healthy donors. PCR amplification relied on 60 Vbeta primers (plus 13 Jbeta primers). TCRdb's table, derived via immunoSEQ multiplex PCR, lists solely in-frame clones and lacks some. The table has about 140,000 clones, 78% seen once; the top ten hold about 2.5%. The specimen sequenced was PBMCs. The origin of the receptors is a male donor in good health and CMV-seronegative.

The CDR3, as DNA: TGTGCCAGCAGCTCTCGGACAGGGGAAACCGGGGAGCTGTTTTTT. It codes for CASSSRTGETGELFF. The chain joins TRBV5-6 to TRBJ2-2; 9 bases agree with TRBD1. CDR1 and CDR2 from the germline V gene are SGHDT and YYEEEE. With 3 bases clipped from V and 5 bases from J, the junction kept 5 bases outside the gene matches. The CDR3 runs 15 residues.

This clone was found a few times. The chain couples TRBV4-1 to TRBJ2-7; D may be TRBD2 (7 bases). The V gene lost 3 bases and the J gene lost 3 bases, with 21 bases spanning the gap. CDR1 MGHRA and CDR2 YSYEKL come from the germline V gene. This CDR3 has 17 residues. As DNA, the CDR3 is TGCGCCAGCAGCCACCCCAGGGAGGGGGGGACCAGCTACGAGCAGTACTTC. It specifies CASSHPREGGTSYEQYF.

This chain connects TRBV25-1 to TRBJ1-1; 9 bases align to TRBD1. Germline V gene lookup returns CDR1 MGHDK and CDR2 SYGVNS. Trimming took 4 bases from V and 4 from J; bases not matched to a gene: 4. This CDR3 is built from 14 residues. CDR3: CASSGQGEVTEAFF. The CDR3 nucleotides are TGTGCCAGCAGTGGACAGGGGGAGGTCACTGAAGCTTTCTTT.

Regarding this clone: The junction and the germline gene differ at one end; a read error may be behind it. This CDR3 is also generated by other DNA sequences in the sample. This rearrangement joins TRBV9 to TRBJ1-4, with 11 bases lining up with TRBD1. The CDR3 is made up of 15 amino acids. Germline V gene sequence: CDR1 SGDLS, CDR2 YYNGEE. The CDR3 nucleotides read TGTGCCAGCAGCGGAGGGGACAGGGGGAATGAAAAACTGTTTTTC. It specifies CASSGGDRGNEKLFF.

In its sample, this clone was seen a few times. The genes are TRBV9 and TRBJ1-2; TRBD1 agrees at 8 bases. The CDR3 sequence is 14 residues long. Germline V gives CDR1 SGDLS, CDR2 YYNGEE. V was pared by 4 bases and J by 4 bases, with 6 bases of the junction left unmatched. This CDR3 reads CASSSGQGGYGYTF. In DNA form, the CDR3 reads TGTGCCAGCAGCTCCGGACAGGGTGGCTATGGCTACACCTTC.

V usage is TRBV5-1 and J usage is TRBJ1-2; 11 nucleotides line up with TRBD1. Germline V gene sequence: CDR1 SGHRS, CDR2 YFSETQ. The CDR3 loop spans 14 amino acids. The trim removed 4 bases at V and 7 bases at J, leaving 6 bases unmatched. CDR3 residues: CASSQPGQGAGYTF. The CDR3, as DNA: TGCGCCAGCAGCCAACCCGGACAGGGGGCTGGCTACACCTTC. The whole variable domain, remainder taken from reference TRBV5-1 and TRBJ1-2, is KAGVTQTPRYLIKTRGQQVTLSCSPISGHRSVSWYQQTPGQGLQFLFEYFSETQRNKGNFPGRFSGRQFSNSRSEMNVSTLELGDSALYLCASSQPGQGAGYTFGSGTRLTVV.

The genes are TRBV30 and TRBJ1-2; 10 bases are a match to TRBD1. This CDR3 region has 14 residues. V gave up 2 bases and J gave up 6 bases; unmatched junction bases: 6. From germline, CDR1 is GTSNPN and CDR2 SVGIG (reference sequence). The CDR3 DNA reads as TGTGCCTGGAGTTGGGGACAGGGGAAAGATGGCTACACCTTC. This encodes CAWSWGQGKDGYTF.

V gene TRBV18 combines with J gene TRBJ1-5; 8 bases map to TRBD1. Germline V gene sequence: CDR1 KGHSH, CDR2 LQKENI. The CDR3 spans 15 residues. V dropped 6 bases and J dropped 5; count of bases not matched to a gene: 9. This chain's CDR3 is CASSLGQGAHQPQHF. The CDR3 bases are TGTGCCAGCTCCCTTGGACAGGGAGCCCATCAGCCCCAGCATTTT.

The table lists this clone with a few counts. V is TRBV11-2 and J is TRBJ2-7; possible D gene TRBD2, 5 bases. The CDR3 covers 16 residues. V lost 5 bases and J 7 bases, leaving 24 bases between the germline ends. Germline V CDR1 and CDR2: SGHAT, FQNNGV. As DNA, the CDR3 is TGTGCCAGCAGCCTAATCCGGGCGCGGGCGACGGGGGAGCAGTACTTC. It yields the protein CASSLIRARATGEQYF.